This T cell receptor beta chain came from a study of T cells in Graves' hyperthyroidism and ophthalmopathy. V shed 7 bases and J 14 bases; nucleotides not matched to a gene: 10. CDR3 length: 12 amino acids. It was considered stable Graves' hyperthyroidism when ophthalmopathy did not progress within 18 months. Lactation, pregnancy, other autoimmune disease or uncontrolled infection led to exclusion of patients. This clonotype has ten or more counts. Antigen unknown. General study results and limits: Ophthalmopathy could be told apart from stable hyperthyroidism with a 13 V-J model.

Amplified TCR beta CDR3 regions came from RNA transcripts. TCR CDR3 underwent first-round RT-PCR with the HTBI primer set. TCRdb processed the multiplex PCR reads anew with MiXCR; each CDR3 protein has one entry. Among hundreds of thousands of distinct CDR3 sequences listed, about 13% were seen once. Sequences were obtained from blood. This clonotype was obtained from a woman between 18 and 29 years old with Graves' hyperthyroidism. The chain uses TRBV12-3 or TRBV12-4 and TRBJ2-1; TRBD1 matches 8 bases. Written as DNA, the CDR3 is TGTGCCAGCACCTTAAGCCGGGACAGGAAGTTCTTC. Its translation is CASTLSRDRKFF.